Listed below are T cell receptor beta chains from one sample, sequenced in a study of cytomegalovirus exposure and HLA in healthy donors. TCRdb's copy holds only in-frame clones and misses some; the assay was immunoSEQ multiplex PCR. Its table records under 150,000 clones. Sequenced: PBMCs. All receptors derive from a middle-aged man in good health and CMV-seronegative. The CDR3 runs from the conserved cysteine through the conserved F or W. A D gene is named only where the DNA matches it firmly.

D gene	J gene	V gene	CDR3 DNA	CDR3 protein
.	TRBJ1-1	TRBV27	TGTGCCAGCAGCGTTGGGCCAGGACTTGAAGCTTTCTTT	CASSVGPGLEAFF
.	TRBJ1-2	TRBV19	TGTGCCAGTAGTCCCCAGATCCCGAACTATGGCTACACCTTC	CASSPQIPNYGYTF
.	TRBJ1-2	TRBV6-5	TGTGCCAGCAGTTATAGCGGCCGGAGTGAAGGCTACACCTTC	CASSYSGRSEGYTF
TRBD2	TRBJ2-5	TRBV29-1	TGCAGCGTTGAAAAACCCCGGGGGGTGGAGACCCAGTACTTC	CSVEKPRGVETQYF
TRBD2	TRBJ2-1	TRBV5-4	TGTGCCAGCAGAGCGAAGACTAGCAAGGATGAGCAGTTCTTC	CASRAKTSKDEQFF
TRBD1	TRBJ1-2	TRBV7-9	TGTGCCAGCAGCTTGGGCCTAGGACAGGGATCGGACTATGGCTACACCTTC	CASSLGLGQGSDYGYTF
TRBD1	TRBJ1-3	TRBV18	TGTGCCAGCTCACCGGACAGGGGGCAACTATTATCTGGAAACACCATATATTTT	CASSPDRGQLLSGNTIYF
TRBD2	TRBJ2-7	TRBV10-3	TGTGCCATCAGGCAGACTAGCGGGGGCCACGAGCAGTACTTC	CAIRQTSGGHEQYF
.	TRBJ2-7	TRBV29-1	TGCAGCGTGGAGGACGGTACCTACGAGCAGTACTTC	CSVEDGTYEQYF
TRBD1	TRBJ2-1	TRBV2	TGTGCCAGCAATAAGGACAGGGGATCCTACAATGAGCAGTTCTTC	CASNKDRGSYNEQFF
TRBD1	TRBJ2-2	TRBV5-4	TGTGCCAGCAGCTCTGACAGGGAATTCACCGGGGAGCTGTTTTTT	CASSSDREFTGELFF
.	TRBJ2-7	TRBV18	TGTGCCAGCTCACCATCCGGACAGACTTCCTACGAGCAGTACTTC	CASSPSGQTSYEQYF
TRBD1	TRBJ1-2	TRBV5-4	TGTGCCAGCAGCCGCACGGACAGGGGGGATGGCTACACCTTC	CASSRTDRGDGYTF
TRBD1	TRBJ1-4	TRBV7-9	TGTGCCAGCAGTCCGGACAGGGGCGGGGAAAAACTGTTTTTT	CASSPDRGGEKLFF
TRBD1	TRBJ2-5	TRBV7-2	TGTGCCAGCAGCTTACAGACAGGGTTGGAGACCCAGTACTTC	CASSLQTGLETQYF
.	TRBJ1-6	TRBV6-5	TGTGCCAGCAGTTACAGTCCGGTAAATTCACCCCTCCACTTT	CASSYSPVNSPLHF
.	TRBJ1-2	TRBV4-3	TGCGCCAGCAGCCAGATACCCTCGGGGGGCTACACCTTC	CASSQIPSGGYTF
.	TRBJ1-1	TRBV10-3	TGTGCCATCAGTGAGTCGATGAAGGTAAGCCGGGGGGTTATGGGCAGGTTACTGGACACTGAAGCTTTCTTT	CAISESMKVSRGVMGRLLDTEAFF
TRBD1	TRBJ2-7	TRBV5-1	TGCGCCAGCAGCTATTCGACAGGGAAATCCTACGAGCAGTACTTC	CASSYSTGKSYEQYF